The 13 T cell receptor beta chains presented below share a single source sample, sequenced in a study of CD8 T cells in ankylosing spondylitis. Study-wide results and caveats: Ankylosing spondylitis blood seemed to carry a telltale TCR beta motif made of fewer than ten highly homologous variants.

Their recognized antigens are unknown. TCRdb redid the calling of the 5' RACE reads with MiXCR, one entry per CDR3 protein. Here the sample spans 700,000 to 1,000,000 distinct CDR3 sequences, 10% to 15% being singletons. The sample taken for sequencing was blood, either unsorted or a sorted T cell fraction (not recorded which). The receptor source for this set is a male donor with ankylosing spondylitis.

This clonotype was found a few times. This sequence joins TRBV20-1 and TRBJ1-2; the match to TRBD1 covers 10 bases. Germline V gives CDR1 DFQATT, CDR2 SNEGSKA (reference sequence). The CDR3 sequence is 15 residues long. The V segment lost 1 base and the J segment 7 bases; nucleotides outside the gene matches: 9. CDR3 amino acids: CSARGRTGGLGGYTF. DNA of the CDR3: TGCAGTGCTAGAGGCAGGACAGGGGGATTGGGTGGCTACACCTTC.

This clonotype was counted a few times. The rearrangement uses TRBV24-1 and TRBJ1-2; no reliable D call. V was trimmed by 6 bases and J by 8 bases, leaving 12 bases between them. The CDR3 spans 12 residues. Germline CDR1 is KGHDR and CDR2 is SFDVKD. This CDR3 reads CATSPGLYGYTF. CDR3 bases: TGTGCCACCAGTCCCGGACTCTACGGCTACACCTTC.

The CDR3 loop reads CASSWTGLSHEQYF. CDR3 sequence (DNA): TGTGCCAGCAGTTGGACAGGGCTTAGCCACGAGCAGTACTTC. V gene TRBV6-5 combines with J gene TRBJ2-7; 8 bases map to TRBD1. Looked up from germline, CDR1 is MNHEY and CDR2 is SVGAGI. The CDR3 has 14 residues. Trimming removed 4 bases from V and 5 bases from J; junction bases left unmatched: 7.

The J gene is TRBJ2-5, the V gene TRBV12-3 or TRBV12-4; 8 nucleotides agree with TRBD1. CDR3 length: 12 amino acids. After removal of 0 bases from V and 11 bases from J, the junction contained 2 bases not matched to a gene. The CDR3, as DNA: TGTGCCAGCAGTTTAGCGAGACAGGGGCAGTACTTC. This encodes CASSLARQGQYF.

The rearrangement uses TRBV10-3 and TRBJ1-5; unclear D gene. Trimming took off 3 bases at V and 0 bases at J, with 9 bases between the two ends. This CDR3 is 15 amino acids long. Germline values: CDR1 ENHRY, CDR2 SYGVKD. CDR3 DNA sequence: TGTGCCATCAGTGACAGCCGGAATAGCAATCAGCCCCAGCATTTT. This encodes CAISDSRNSNQPQHF.

This clonotype has more than one count but fewer than ten. J is TRBJ1-5 and V is TRBV18; 7 bases are a match to TRBD1. The ends lost 4 bases at V and 1 base at J; junction bases unmatched: 10. The CDR3 spans 17 residues. Per germline, CDR1 KGHSH and CDR2 LQKENI. The CDR3 reads CASSLNSGTASNQPQHF. The CDR3, as DNA: TGTGCCAGCTCACTAAATTCTGGGACAGCAAGCAATCAGCCCCAGCATTTT.

CDR3 DNA sequence: TGTGCCAGCAAAACAGGGGCTAGCACCGGGGAGCTGTTTTTT. It codes for CASKTGASTGELFF. The chain has TRBV28 and TRBJ2-2, with 7 positions matching TRBD1. Germline CDR1 and CDR2: MDHEN and SYDVKM. This CDR3 spans 14 amino acids. The V and J ends lost 7 bases and 4 bases, in that order; junction bases with no gene match: 6.

In its sample, this clonotype was seen a few times. The chain has TRBV7-2 and TRBJ1-4, with 8 positions matching TRBD1. J lost 7 bases, V lost 5 bases, and 6 bases had no gene match. CDR1 SGHTA and CDR2 FQGNSA come from the germline V gene. This CDR3 has 14 residues. The CDR3 region is CASSSDRGIEKLFF. In nucleotides, the CDR3 is TGTGCCAGCAGCAGCGACAGGGGCATTGAAAAACTGTTTTTT.

The chain carries TRBV4-3 and TRBJ2-3; 9 bases are a match to TRBD2. Trimming took 0 bases from V and 4 from J; bases not matched to a gene: 5. This CDR3 is built from 16 residues. The germline V gene encodes CDR1 LGHNA and CDR2 YSLEER. CDR3 amino acids: CASSQEPSGVADTQYF. In DNA form, the CDR3 reads TGCGCCAGCAGCCAAGAGCCTAGCGGGGTCGCAGATACGCAGTATTTT.

The chain recombines TRBV6-5 with TRBJ2-2; no firm D call. CDR3 length equals 14 residues. Trimming stripped 4 bases from V and 3 bases from J, with 9 bases between. CDR1 is MNHEY and CDR2 is SVGAGI in the germline V gene. The CDR3, as DNA: TGTGCCAGCAGTTTCTTCCGGGACACCGGGGAGCTGTTTTTT. Its protein is CASSFFRDTGELFF.

This chain uses TRBV27 with TRBJ1-6; D is unresolved. Per the germline V gene, CDR1 is MNHEY and CDR2 is SMNVEV (reference sequence). The CDR3 has 17 residues. The V end lost 0 bases, the J end lost 1 base, and 10 bases lay between the germline ends. CDR3 nucleotides: TGTGCCAGCAGTTTATCGAGTTGGATGTCCTATAATTCACCCCTCCACTTT. As protein: CASSLSSWMSYNSPLHF.

This clonotype was counted between two and nine times. This chain links TRBV28 with TRBJ1-1; D is unclear. V lost 8 bases, J lost 1 base, and 17 bases lay in between. Germline V gene lookup returns CDR1 MDHEN and CDR2 SYDVKM. CDR3 length equals 15 residues. The CDR3 here is CASCRSLRWNTEAFF. In DNA form, the CDR3 reads TGTGCCAGCTGTAGGAGCCTTAGATGGAACACTGAAGCTTTCTTT.

The chain joins TRBV2 to TRBJ1-5, with D tentatively TRBD1 (6 bases). CDR1 is SNHLY and CDR2 is FYNNEI in the germline V gene. CDR3 length equals 15 residues. V lost 5 bases, J lost 4 bases, and 15 bases lay in between. The CDR3 sequence: CASSRDTQTNQPQHF. In DNA, the CDR3 is TGTGCCAGCAGTAGGGACACCCAAACTAATCAGCCCCAGCATTTT.